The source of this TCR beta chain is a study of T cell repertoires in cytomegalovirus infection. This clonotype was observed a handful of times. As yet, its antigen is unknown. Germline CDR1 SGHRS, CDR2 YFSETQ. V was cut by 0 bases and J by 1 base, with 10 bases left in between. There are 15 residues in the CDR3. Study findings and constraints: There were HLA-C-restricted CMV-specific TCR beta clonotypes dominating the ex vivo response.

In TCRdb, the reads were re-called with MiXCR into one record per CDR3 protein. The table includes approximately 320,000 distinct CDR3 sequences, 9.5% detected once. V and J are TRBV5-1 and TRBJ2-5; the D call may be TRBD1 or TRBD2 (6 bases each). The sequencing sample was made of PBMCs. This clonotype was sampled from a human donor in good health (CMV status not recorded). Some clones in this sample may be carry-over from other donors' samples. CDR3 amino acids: CASSLAGGGQETQYF. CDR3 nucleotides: TGCGCCAGCAGCTTGGCCGGGGGCGGCCAAGAGACCCAGTACTTC.